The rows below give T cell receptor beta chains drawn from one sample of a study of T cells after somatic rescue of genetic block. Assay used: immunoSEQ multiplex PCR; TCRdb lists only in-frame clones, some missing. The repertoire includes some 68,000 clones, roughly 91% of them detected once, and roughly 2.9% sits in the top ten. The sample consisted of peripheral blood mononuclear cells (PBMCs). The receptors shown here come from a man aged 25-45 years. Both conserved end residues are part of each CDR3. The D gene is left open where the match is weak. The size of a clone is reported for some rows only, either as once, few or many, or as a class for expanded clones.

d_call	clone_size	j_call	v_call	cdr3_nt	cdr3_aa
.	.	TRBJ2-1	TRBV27	TGTGCCAGCAGTTCCCTGTGGGTTAGCTCCTACAATGAGCAGTTCTTC	CASSSLWVSSYNEQFF
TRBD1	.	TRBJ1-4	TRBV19	TGTGCCAGTAGTATCATCAGGGGGACTAATGAAAAACTGTTTTTT	CASSIIRGTNEKLFF
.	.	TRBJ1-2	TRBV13	TGTGCCAGCAGCTTGGGGAGAGCTCGCTACACCTTC	CASSLGRARYTF
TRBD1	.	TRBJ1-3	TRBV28	TGTGCCAGCAGTTTCACAGGGGGTCCAAACACCATATATTTT	CASSFTGGPNTIYF
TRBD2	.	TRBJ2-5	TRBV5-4	TGTGCCAGCAGCTCGACTAGCGGGGAGGAGACCCAGTACTTC	CASSSTSGEETQYF
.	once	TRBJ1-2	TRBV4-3	TGCGCCAGCAGCCTACAGAGGGGAGCGAGCTATGGCTACACCTTC	CASSLQRGASYGYTF
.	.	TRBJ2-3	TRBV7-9	TGTGCCAGCAGTACGGTCTCAGATACGCAGTATTTT	CASSTVSDTQYF
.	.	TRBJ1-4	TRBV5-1	TGCGCCAGCAGCTTGGCCCCAAATGAAAAACTGTTTTTT	CASSLAPNEKLFF
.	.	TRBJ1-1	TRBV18	TGTGCCAGCTCACCTTACGGGGCGCTGGACACTGAAGCTTTCTTT	CASSPYGALDTEAFF
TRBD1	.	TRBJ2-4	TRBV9	TGTGCCAGCAGCCCCCAAACAGGGGATGCCAAAAACATTCAGTACTTC	CASSPQTGDAKNIQYF
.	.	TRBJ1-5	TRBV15	TGTGCCACCAGCAGAGGGTTTAGCAATCAGCCCCAGCATTTT	CATSRGFSNQPQHF
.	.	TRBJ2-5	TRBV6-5	TGTGCCAGCAGTTACTCGACCAGACACCGACAGACCCAGTACTTC	CASSYSTRHRQTQYF
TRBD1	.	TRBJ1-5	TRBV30	TGTGCCTGGAGTTCGACAGGGCATCAGCCCCAGCATTTT	CAWSSTGHQPQHF
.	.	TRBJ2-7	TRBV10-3	TGTGCCTCCAGGACCTCCACTGCTTACGAGCAGTACTTC	CASRTSTAYEQYF
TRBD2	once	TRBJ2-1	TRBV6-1	TGTGCCAGCAATGCGGGACTAGCGGGATACAATGAGCAGTTCTTC	CASNAGLAGYNEQFF
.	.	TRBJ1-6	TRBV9	TGTGCCAGCAGCTCCCGGACGGAGTCACCCCTCCACTTT	CASSSRTESPLHF
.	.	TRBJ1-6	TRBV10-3	TGTGCCACCCTGGAGGGTATAGGTTCACCCCTCCACTTT	CATLEGIGSPLHF
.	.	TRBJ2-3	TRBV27	TGTGCCAGCAGTTTACGCGCAGGGTGGTCAGATACGCAGTATTTT	CASSLRAGWSDTQYF
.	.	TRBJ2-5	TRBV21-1	TGTGCCAGCAGCTCGGGACAGGGAAAAGAGACCCAGTACTTC	CASSSGQGKETQYF
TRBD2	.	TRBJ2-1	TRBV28	TGTGCCAGCAGGCCTACCGGGACTAGCGGAGCTTACAATGAGCAGTTCTTC	CASRPTGTSGAYNEQFF
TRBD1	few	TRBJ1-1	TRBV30	TGTGCCTGGAGTGTTGGAGGCAGGGGGTTCGGAGCTTTCTTT	CAWSVGGRGFGAFF
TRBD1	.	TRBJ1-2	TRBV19	TGTGCCAGCACAGGACAGGGAATAGGCTACACCTTC	CASTGQGIGYTF
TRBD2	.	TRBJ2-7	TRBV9	TGTGCCAGCAGCGTGGCCGGGACTAGCGAGCAGTACTTC	CASSVAGTSEQYF
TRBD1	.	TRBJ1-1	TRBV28	TGTGCCAGCAGTATTACAGGGGTGGGGAACACTGAAGCTTTCTTT	CASSITGVGNTEAFF
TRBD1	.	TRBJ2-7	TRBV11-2	TGTGCCAGCAGCTTAGCTGGACAGGGGGCCCACGAGCAGTACTTC	CASSLAGQGAHEQYF
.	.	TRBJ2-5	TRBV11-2	TGTGCCAGCAGCTACCAAGAGACCCAGTACTTC	CASSYQETQYF
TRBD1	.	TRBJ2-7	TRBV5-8	TGTGCCAGCAGCTTCTTCGGACAGGGGGAGCAGTACTTC	CASSFFGQGEQYF
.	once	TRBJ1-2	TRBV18	TGTGCCAGCTCATACCTGGAGGATGGCTACACCTTC	CASSYLEDGYTF
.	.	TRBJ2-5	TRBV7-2	TGTGCCAGCAGCTTAGTAGGGCAAGAGACCCAGTACTTC	CASSLVGQETQYF
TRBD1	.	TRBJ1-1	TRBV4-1	TGCGCCAGCAGCCAAGATGGGACAGGGGACACTGAAGCTTTCTTT	CASSQDGTGDTEAFF
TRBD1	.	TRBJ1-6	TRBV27	TGTGCCAGCAGGGCCGGGACAGGGGCTTCACCCCTCCACTTT	CASRAGTGASPLHF
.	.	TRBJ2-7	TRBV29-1	TGCAGCGTCCGGGCTGGCGGCGGGACGTCCTACGAGCAGTACTTC	CSVRAGGGTSYEQYF
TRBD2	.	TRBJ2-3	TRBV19	TGTGCCAGTAGTATAGATCCCTATAAGCGGGGACGGGAAGATACGCAGTATTTT	CASSIDPYKRGREDTQYF
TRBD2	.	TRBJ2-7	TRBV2	TGTGCCAGCAGTTCCCGGGTCCCGGCGGGAGGCGAGCAGTACTTC	CASSSRVPAGGEQYF
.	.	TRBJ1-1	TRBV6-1	TGTGCCAGCAGTGCCGAGACAGCCAACACTGAAGCTTTCTTT	CASSAETANTEAFF
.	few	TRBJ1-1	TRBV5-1	TGCGCCAGCAGCTGGCTGGAGAACACTGAAGCTTTCTTT	CASSWLENTEAFF
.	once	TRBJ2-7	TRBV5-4	TGTGCCAGCAGCTTGGTAGCGCTTGGCGAGCAGTACTTC	CASSLVALGEQYF
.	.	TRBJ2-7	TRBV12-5	TGTGCTAGTGGTTTGGTACAGCGTTTTCAGTCCTACGAGCAGTACTTC	CASGLVQRFQSYEQYF
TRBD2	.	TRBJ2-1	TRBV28	TGTGCCAGCAGCCCTAGGATGGGACGGGAGGTCTACAATGAGCAGTTCTTC	CASSPRMGREVYNEQFF
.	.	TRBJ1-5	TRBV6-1	TGTGCCAGCAGTGAAAAGGGGTGGCAGCCCCAGCATTTT	CASSEKGWQPQHF
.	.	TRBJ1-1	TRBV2	TGTGCCAGCAGCTCTATGGGAAACACTGAAGCTTTCTTT	CASSSMGNTEAFF
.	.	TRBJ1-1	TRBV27	TGTGCCAGCAGGAAGAGGGGGGCCTTTGAAGCTTTCTTT	CASRKRGAFEAFF